This T cell receptor beta chain stems from a study of T cell repertoires in ileal Crohn's disease. J was trimmed by 7 bases and V by 3 bases; bases with no gene match: 3. This CDR3 comprises 14 residues. Looked up from germline, CDR1 is SGHVS and CDR2 is FNYEAQ. Clones were sequenced by immunoSEQ multiplex PCR, and TCRdb holds only the in-frame ones, with some missing. In the table there are around 3,700 clones, under 85% of which are singletons. Time point defined: neoterminal ileum biopsy at postoperative endoscopy, about 6 months after surgery. This chain connects TRBV7-6 to TRBJ1-4, with TRBD1 identical over 9 bases. The sequencing sample was made of ileal tissue. This clonotype originated in an adult with Crohn's disease. CDR3 bases: TGTGCCAGCAGCTTGACAGGGGGGAGTGAAAAACTGTTTTTT. Translation gives CASSLTGGSEKLFF.